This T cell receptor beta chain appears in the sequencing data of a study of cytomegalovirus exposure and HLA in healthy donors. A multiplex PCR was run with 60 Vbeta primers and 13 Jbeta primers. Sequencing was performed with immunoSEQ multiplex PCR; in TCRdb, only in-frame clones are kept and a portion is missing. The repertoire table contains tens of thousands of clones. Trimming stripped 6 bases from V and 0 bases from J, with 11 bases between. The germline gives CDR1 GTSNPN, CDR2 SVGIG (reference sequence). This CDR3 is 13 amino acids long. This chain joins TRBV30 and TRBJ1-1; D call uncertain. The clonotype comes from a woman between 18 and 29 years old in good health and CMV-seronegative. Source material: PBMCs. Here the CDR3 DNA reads TGTGCCTGCGGAGGATGGATGAACACTGAAGCTTTCTTT. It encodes CACGGWMNTEAFF.